This note documents a single T cell receptor (beta chain) sequence. Germline V lookup: CDR1 SGHTA, CDR2 FQGNSA. The CDR3 is 14 amino acids. The ends lost 5 bases at V and 4 bases at J; junction bases unmatched: 5. This entry comes from a study of blood T cell repertoires in COVID-19. Study at large: COVID-19 samples, acute and convalescent, were from the United States, Italy and Spain. T cells, B-cell-depleted T cells, or PBMCs provided the cDNA or gDNA that served as material.

Assay: immunoSEQ multiplex PCR; the TCRdb copy retains only in-frame clones and omits some. The sample includes some 150,000 clones, around 84% seen only once; the top ten take around 13%. Patients of the Seattle cohort, enrolled during active infection, were followed longitudinally. The chain has TRBV7-2 and TRBJ1-2, with 9 bases aligning to TRBD1. The TCR was taken from a woman in her seventies with COVID-19, enrolled during active disease. Sequencing input: peripheral blood. DNA of the CDR3: TGTGCCAGCAGCCCCGGGACAGGGCCCTATGGCTACACCTTC. Its translation is CASSPGTGPYGYTF. Looking up the rest from reference TRBV7-2 and TRBJ1-2 gives the full variable domain: GAGVSQSPSNKVTEKGKDVELRCDPISGHTALYWYRQSLGQGLEFLIYFQGNSAPDKSGLPSDRFSAERTGGSVSTLTIQRTQQEDSAVYLCASSPGTGPYGYTFGSGTRLTVV.